One sample yielded the 14 T cell receptor beta chains listed below, sequenced in a study of identical twins. TCRdb reprocessed the 5' RACE reads with MiXCR, giving one entry per CDR3 protein. This table holds a few hundred thousand distinct CDR3 sequences, approximately 13% found once. The same data also went into a second study, on yellow fever vaccine responses in identical twins.

The sample was CD8+ T cells sorted from blood. The receptor set was obtained from a woman aged 18 to 35 in good health.

This clonotype has only a few counts. The chain recombines TRBV7-9 with TRBJ1-2; D ambiguous. V lost 0 bases, J lost 12 bases, and 11 bases lay in between. The CDR3 contains 12 residues. Germline lookup yields CDR1 SEHNR and CDR2 FQNEAQ (reference sequence). The CDR3 nucleotides are TGTGCCAGCAGCTTAGCTGGGAGAGGCAACACCTTC. It encodes CASSLAGRGNTF.

This clonotype has just a few counts. CDR3 amino acids: CASSSSGGSSVGNEQFF. The CDR3 bases are TGTGCCAGCAGCTCCTCCGGGGGGTCTAGTGTCGGCAATGAGCAGTTCTTC. This chain uses TRBV9 with TRBJ2-1, with 7 positions matching TRBD2. In germline, CDR1 is SGDLS, CDR2 YYNGEE. This CDR3 has 17 amino acids. V was clipped by 4 bases and J by 6 bases; unmatched bases: 16.

Many counts were recorded for this clonotype. The J gene is TRBJ1-5, the V gene TRBV12-3 or TRBV12-4; D is undetermined. Trimming pared 2 bases from V and 2 bases from J, leaving 4 bases between. The CDR3 runs 13 residues. DNA of the CDR3: TGTGCCAGCAGTTTAAGTGGCAATCAGCCCCAGCATTTT. It codes for CASSLSGNQPQHF.

The V and J genes are TRBV27 and TRBJ1-5, with unresolved D. Between the trimmed V and J ends, which lost 5 bases and 4 bases, there was a span of 18 bases. The CDR3 spans 16 residues. Germline V lookup: CDR1 MNHEY, CDR2 SMNVEV (reference sequence). The DNA of the CDR3 is TGTGCCAGCAGTCTTACCCTATATGGGCGGAATCAGCCCCAGCATTTT. It codes for CASSLTLYGRNQPQHF.

This clonotype turned up a few times. This chain connects TRBV7-9 to TRBJ2-7, with 7 bases matching TRBD1. Germline trimming cut 5 bases from V and 3 bases from J; bases unmatched to any gene: 4. The CDR3 extends over 13 amino acids. CDR1 and CDR2 (germline): SEHNR, FQNEAQ (reference sequence). The DNA for the CDR3 is TGTGCCAGCAGCCCAGGGGACAGCTACGAGCAGTACGTC. Its translation is CASSPGDSYEQYV.

The table lists this clonotype with a few counts. This chain connects TRBV11-2 to TRBJ2-1, with 13 bases matching TRBD2. V gave up 1 base and J gave up 5 bases; unmatched junction bases: 8. CDR1 and CDR2 from the germline V gene are SGHAT and FQNNGV. CDR3 length: 18 residues. In DNA, the CDR3 is TGTGCCAGCAGCTTAGGACGGTGGACTAGCGGGGGAAACAATGAGCAGTTCTTC. This translates into CASSLGRWTSGGNNEQFF.

There are a few counts of this clonotype. The chain carries TRBV27 and TRBJ2-1, with D maybe TRBD2 (6 bases). Trimming took 4 bases from V and 0 from J, leaving 13 bases between them. CDR1 and CDR2 (germline): MNHEY, SMNVEV (reference sequence). The CDR3 is made up of 16 amino acids. For the CDR3, the DNA is TGTGCCAGCAGTTACTACGGGGGTAGCTCCTACAATGAGCAGTTCTTC. It is translated as CASSYYGGSSYNEQFF.

This clonotype occurred a few times. The V and J genes are TRBV27 and TRBJ2-3; 7 positions match TRBD1. J lost 4 bases, V lost 5 bases, and 6 bases had no gene match. Germline V gene data show CDR1 as MNHEY and CDR2 as SMNVEV (reference sequence). The CDR3 spans 14 residues. DNA of the CDR3: TGTGCCAGCAGTCTCGACAGGGCGGCAGATACGCAGTATTTT. Protein sequence: CASSLDRAADTQYF.

This clonotype has a handful of counts. The V call is TRBV12-3 or TRBV12-4, the J call TRBJ2-7, with 8 positions matching TRBD1. With V trimmed by 4 bases and J by 6 bases, 2 bases remained unmatched. CDR3 length: 12 residues. As DNA, the CDR3 is TGTGCCAGCAGTTCCACAGGGGGCGAGCAGTACGTC. Amino acid sequence: CASSSTGGEQYV.

Here the CDR3 reads CATRNRDSRETQYF. The CDR3 bases are TGTGCCACACGAAACCGGGACAGCCGAGAGACCCAGTACTTC. This chain links TRBV7-8 with TRBJ2-5; TRBD1 matches 7 bases. Per germline, CDR1 SGHVS and CDR2 FQNEAQ. The CDR3 covers 14 residues. Germline trimming cut 10 bases from V and 4 bases from J; bases unmatched to any gene: 12.

This clonotype was seen ten or more times. The chain joins TRBV10-3 to TRBJ2-1; D unclear. This CDR3 is 13 amino acids long. Trimming shortened V by 4 bases and J by 9 bases, and 13 bases separated the two germline ends. CDR1 and CDR2 (germline): ENHRY, SYGVKD. CDR3 loop: CAISGMGPVEQFF. The CDR3 bases are TGTGCCATCAGTGGGATGGGCCCGGTTGAGCAGTTCTTC.

This clonotype has ten or more counts. The V and J genes are TRBV6-4 and TRBJ1-1, with D tentatively TRBD1 (5 bases). The V gene lost 3 bases and the J gene lost 2 bases, with 7 bases spanning the gap. The CDR3 is 13 amino acids. Looked up from germline, CDR1 is MRHNA and CDR2 is SNTAGT. CDR3 in DNA: TGTGCCAGCAGTGAACGGGACAACACTGAAGCTTTCTTT. Its protein product is CASSERDNTEAFF.

Only a few counts were recorded for this clonotype. V is TRBV2 and J is TRBJ2-3, with TRBD1 identical over 7 bases. Germline loops: CDR1 SNHLY, CDR2 FYNNEI. CDR3 length: 16 amino acids. V was clipped by 6 bases and J by 4 bases; unmatched bases: 13. The CDR3 is CASSDGPQDRPDTQYF. The CDR3 nucleotides are TGTGCCAGCAGCGACGGGCCCCAGGACAGGCCAGATACGCAGTATTTT. The full variable domain, rest sourced from reference TRBV2 and TRBJ2-3, is EPEVTQTPSHQVTQMGQEVILRCVPISNHLYFYWYRQILGQKVEFLVSFYNNEISEKSEIFDDQFSVERPDGSNFTLKIRSTKLEDSAMYFCASSDGPQDRPDTQYFGPGTRLTVL.

The chain carries TRBV12-3 or TRBV12-4 and TRBJ1-1, with D unresolved. V lost 5 bases and J 6 bases, leaving 10 bases between the germline ends. The CDR3 extends over 12 amino acids. The CDR3 sequence: CASSEDGPEAFF. DNA for the CDR3: TGTGCCAGCAGTGAGGACGGTCCTGAAGCTTTCTTT.